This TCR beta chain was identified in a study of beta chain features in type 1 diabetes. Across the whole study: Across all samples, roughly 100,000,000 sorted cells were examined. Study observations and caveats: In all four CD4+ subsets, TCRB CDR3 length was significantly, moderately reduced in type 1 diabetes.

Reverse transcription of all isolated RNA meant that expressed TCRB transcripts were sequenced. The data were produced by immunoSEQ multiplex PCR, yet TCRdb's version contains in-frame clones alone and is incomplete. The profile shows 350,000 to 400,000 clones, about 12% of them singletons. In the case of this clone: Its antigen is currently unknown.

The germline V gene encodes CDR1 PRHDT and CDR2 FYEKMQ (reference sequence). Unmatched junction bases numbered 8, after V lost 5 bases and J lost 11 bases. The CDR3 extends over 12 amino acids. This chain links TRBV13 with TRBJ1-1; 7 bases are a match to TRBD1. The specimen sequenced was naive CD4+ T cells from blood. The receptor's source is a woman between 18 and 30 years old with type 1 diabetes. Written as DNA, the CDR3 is TGTGCCAGCAGCCAACGGACAGGATACGCTTTCTTT. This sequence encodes CASSQRTGYAFF.